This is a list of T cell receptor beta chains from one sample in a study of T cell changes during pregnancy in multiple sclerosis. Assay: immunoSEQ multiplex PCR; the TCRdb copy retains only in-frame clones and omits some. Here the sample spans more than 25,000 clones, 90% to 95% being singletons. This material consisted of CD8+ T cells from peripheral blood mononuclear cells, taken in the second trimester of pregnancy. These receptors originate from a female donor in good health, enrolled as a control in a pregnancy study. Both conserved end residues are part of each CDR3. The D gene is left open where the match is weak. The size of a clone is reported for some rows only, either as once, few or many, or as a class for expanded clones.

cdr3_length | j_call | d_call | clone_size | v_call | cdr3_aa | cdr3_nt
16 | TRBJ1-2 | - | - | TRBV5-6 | CASSLDGGEVNYGYTF | TGTGCCAGCAGCTTGGATGGTGGGGAGGTCAACTATGGCTACACCTTC
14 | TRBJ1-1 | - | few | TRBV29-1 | CSVPGTSDVTEAFF | TGCAGCGTGCCCGGGACATCGGATGTCACTGAAGCTTTCTTT
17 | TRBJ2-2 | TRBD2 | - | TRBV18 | CASSPPFASGEAGELFF | TGTGCCAGCTCACCACCCTTCGCTAGCGGGGAGGCCGGGGAGCTGTTTTTT
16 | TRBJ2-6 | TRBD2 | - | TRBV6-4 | CASSPSGGRGANVLTF | TGTGCCAGCAGTCCTAGCGGGGGGAGAGGGGCCAACGTCCTGACTTTC
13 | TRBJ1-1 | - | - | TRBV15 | CATSRQGGTEAFF | TGTGCCACCAGCAGACAGGGAGGCACTGAAGCTTTCTTT
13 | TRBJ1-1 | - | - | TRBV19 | CATGTGGNTEAFF | TGTGCCACTGGGACGGGAGGGAACACTGAAGCTTTCTTT
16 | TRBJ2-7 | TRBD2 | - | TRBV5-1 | CASSLDPSGGAYEQYF | TGCGCCAGCAGCTTGGACCCTAGCGGGGGTGCCTACGAGCAGTACTTC
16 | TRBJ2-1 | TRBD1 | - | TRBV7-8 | CASSSTGTGIPNEQFF | TGTGCCAGCAGTTCTACCGGGACAGGGATCCCCAATGAGCAGTTCTTC
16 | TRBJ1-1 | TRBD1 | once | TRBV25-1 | CASSAPGQLSNTEAFF | TGTGCCAGCAGTGCTCCGGGACAGCTTTCGAACACTGAAGCTTTCTTT
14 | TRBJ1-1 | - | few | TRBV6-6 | CASSYRQENTEAFF | TGTGCCAGCAGTTACCGACAGGAAAACACTGAAGCTTTCTTT
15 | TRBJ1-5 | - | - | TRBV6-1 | CASSGSGGGNQPQHF | TGTGCCAGCAGTGGTAGCGGGGGTGGCAATCAGCCCCAGCATTTT
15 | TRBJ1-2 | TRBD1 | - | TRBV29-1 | CSGWTGGEANYGYTF | TGCAGCGGATGGACAGGGGGCGAAGCTAACTATGGCTACACCTTC
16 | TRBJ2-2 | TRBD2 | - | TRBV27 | CASSGIAGPVTGELFF | TGTGCCAGCAGTGGAATAGCGGGACCCGTTACCGGGGAGCTGTTTTTT
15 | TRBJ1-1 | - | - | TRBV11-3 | CASSSTNQPFTEAFF | TGTGCCAGCAGCTCCACTAACCAACCCTTCACTGAAGCTTTCTTT
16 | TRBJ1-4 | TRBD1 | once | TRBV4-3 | CASSPHATGANEKLFF | TGCGCCAGCAGCCCTCACGCGACAGGGGCTAATGAAAAACTGTTTTTT
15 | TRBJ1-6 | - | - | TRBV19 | CASTPWGVGDSPLHF | TGTGCCAGTACCCCATGGGGGGTAGGGGATTCACCCCTCCACTTT
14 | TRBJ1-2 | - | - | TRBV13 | CASSQSGGGSGYTF | TGTGCCAGCAGCCAGAGCGGCGGGGGCTCTGGCTACACCTTC
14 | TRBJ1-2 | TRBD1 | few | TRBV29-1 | CSVESEDRGDGYTF | TGCAGCGTTGAAAGTGAAGACAGGGGAGACGGCTACACCTTC
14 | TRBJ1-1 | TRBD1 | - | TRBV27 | CASSPTQGDKEAFF | TGTGCCAGCAGTCCTACGCAGGGGGATAAAGAAGCTTTCTTT
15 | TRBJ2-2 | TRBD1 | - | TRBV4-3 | CASSQGTGDTGELFF | TGCGCCAGCAGCCAAGGTACAGGGGACACCGGGGAGCTGTTTTTT
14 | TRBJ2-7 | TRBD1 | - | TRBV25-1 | CASSAAGTVYEQYF | TGTGCCAGCAGTGCTGCCGGGACAGTCTACGAGCAGTACTTC
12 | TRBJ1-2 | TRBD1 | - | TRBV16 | CASREGQGRYTF | TGTGCCAGCAGAGAAGGACAGGGGCGCTACACCTTC
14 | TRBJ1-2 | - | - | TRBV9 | CASSPGTPDYGYTF | TGTGCCAGCAGCCCGGGGACACCAGACTATGGCTACACCTTC
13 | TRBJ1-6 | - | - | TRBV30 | CAWSAGSGSPLHF | TGTGCCTGGAGTGCAGGGTCGGGTTCACCCCTCCACTTT
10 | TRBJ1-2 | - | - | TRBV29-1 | CSVVLYGYTF | TGCAGCGTTGTCCTCTATGGCTACACCTTC
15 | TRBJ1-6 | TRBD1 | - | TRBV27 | CASSLSAGGRSPLHF | TGTGCCAGCAGTTTATCGGCAGGGGGCCGTTCACCCCTCCACTTT
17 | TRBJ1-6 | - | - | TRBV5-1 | CASSLTIQSSYNSPLHF | TGCGCCAGCAGCTTGACAATACAGAGCTCCTATAATTCACCCCTCCACTTT
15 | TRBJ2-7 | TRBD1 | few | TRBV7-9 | CASSLTGQAPGEQYF | TGTGCCAGCAGCTTAACGGGACAGGCCCCTGGCGAGCAGTACTTC
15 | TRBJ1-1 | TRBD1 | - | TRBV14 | CASSQTGFDNTEAFF | TGTGCCAGCAGCCAGACAGGGTTTGATAACACTGAAGCTTTCTTT
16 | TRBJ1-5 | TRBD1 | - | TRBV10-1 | CASSREQGFSNQPQHF | TGCGCCAGCAGTCGCGAACAGGGGTTTAGCAATCAGCCCCAGCATTTT
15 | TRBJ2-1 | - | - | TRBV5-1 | CASSLGGSSYNEQFF | TGCGCCAGCAGCTTGGGAGGGAGCTCCTACAATGAGCAGTTCTTC
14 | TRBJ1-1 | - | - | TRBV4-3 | CASSQGLQGTEAFF | TGCGCCAGCAGCCAAGGTTTGCAGGGGACTGAAGCTTTCTTT
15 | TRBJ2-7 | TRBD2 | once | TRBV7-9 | CASSPASGAIYEQYF | TGTGCCAGCAGCCCCGCTAGCGGGGCAATCTACGAGCAGTACTTC
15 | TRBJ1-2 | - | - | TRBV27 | CASSFTRDFFYGYTF | TGTGCCAGCAGTTTTACTAGGGATTTTTTCTATGGCTACACCTTC
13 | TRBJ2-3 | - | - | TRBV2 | CASSVLLSDTQYF | TGTGCCAGCTCTGTCCTTCTGTCAGATACGCAGTATTTT
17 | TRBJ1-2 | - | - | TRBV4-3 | CASSQDFSPPAGNGYTF | TGCGCCAGCAGCCAAGATTTTAGCCCCCCCGCAGGGAATGGCTACACCTTC
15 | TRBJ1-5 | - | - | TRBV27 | CASSLRGGGNQPQHF | TGTGCCAGCAGTTTGAGGGGGGGCGGCAATCAGCCCCAGCATTTT
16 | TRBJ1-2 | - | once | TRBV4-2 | CASSQDSGSLDYGYTF | TGTGCCAGCAGCCAAGACTCGGGATCCTTAGACTATGGCTACACCTTC
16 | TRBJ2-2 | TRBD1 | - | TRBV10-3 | CAISEEGLQGAGELFF | TGTGCCATCAGTGAGGAGGGTCTCCAGGGGGCCGGGGAGCTGTTTTTT
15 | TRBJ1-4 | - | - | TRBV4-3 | CASSQVHGAQEKLFF | TGCGCCAGCAGCCAAGTTCATGGGGCGCAGGAAAAACTGTTTTTT
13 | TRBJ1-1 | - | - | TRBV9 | CASSVESGYEAFF | TGTGCCAGCAGCGTAGAATCAGGTTATGAAGCTTTCTTT
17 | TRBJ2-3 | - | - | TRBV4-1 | CASSQVKVERGTDTQYF | TGCGCCAGCAGCCAAGTTAAGGTAGAGCGGGGCACAGATACGCAGTATTTT
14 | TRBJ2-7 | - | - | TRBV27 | CASSLQGSSYEQYF | TGTGCCAGCAGTTTGCAGGGTAGCTCCTACGAGCAGTACTTC
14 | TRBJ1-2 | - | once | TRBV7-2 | CASSSPDSSDGYTF | TGTGCCAGCAGCTCCCCGGACAGCTCAGATGGCTACACCTTC
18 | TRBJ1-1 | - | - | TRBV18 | CASSPQISQGSLNTEAFF | TGTGCCAGCTCACCACAAATATCGCAGGGGAGTTTGAACACTGAAGCTTTCTTT
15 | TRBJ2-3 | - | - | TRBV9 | CASSSAPMFSDTQYF | TGTGCCAGCAGCTCAGCGCCGATGTTCTCAGATACGCAGTATTTT
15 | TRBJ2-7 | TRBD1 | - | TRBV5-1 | CASSLANQGVYEQYF | TGCGCCAGCAGCTTGGCCAATCAGGGGGTCTACGAGCAGTACTTC
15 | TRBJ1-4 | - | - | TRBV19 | CASTTLRGLGEKLFF | TGTGCCAGTACCACCCTGAGAGGGCTTGGAGAAAAACTGTTTTTT
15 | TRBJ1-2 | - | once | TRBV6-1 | CASSEPPAGNYGYTF | TGTGCCAGCAGCGAGCCCCCGGCAGGGAACTATGGCTACACCTTC
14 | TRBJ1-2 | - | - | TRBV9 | CASSVGAGGYGYTF | TGTGCCAGCAGCGTAGGTGCCGGGGGCTATGGCTACACCTTC
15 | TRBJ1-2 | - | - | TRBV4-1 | CASSQDPTATYGYTF | TGCGCCAGCAGCCAAGATCCCACAGCCACTTATGGCTACACCTTC
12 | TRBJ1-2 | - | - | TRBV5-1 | CASSFGEGGYTF | TGCGCCAGCAGCTTTGGGGAGGGAGGCTACACCTTC